A selection of T cell receptor beta chains follows, all from one sample in a study of T cell repertoires in cytomegalovirus infection. TCRdb passed the reads through MiXCR, listing each CDR3 protein once. In the table there are 150,000 to 200,000 distinct CDR3 sequences, about 15% of which are singletons. Material for sequencing was CD8+ T cells from PBMCs. The receptors derive from a human donor in good health (CMV status not recorded). Some clones in this sample may be carry-over from other donors' samples. CDR3s include the opening cysteine and the closing phenylalanine or tryptophan. A D gene is named only where the DNA matches it firmly. Rows give clone size only sometimes, using once, few, many, or a class for an expanded clone.

J gene,clone size,CDR3 length,D gene,V gene,CDR3 protein,CDR3 DNA
TRBJ2-7,NA,16,TRBD1,TRBV2,CASSDIPWTGTGEQYF,TGTGCCAGCAGTGATATCCCCTGGACAGGGACGGGTGAGCAGTACTTC
TRBJ2-7,medium-sized,14,TRBD1,TRBV7-2,CASSRGQGLYEQYF,TGTGCCAGCAGCCGGGGACAGGGCCTCTACGAGCAGTACTTC
TRBJ1-2,few,17,NA,TRBV28,CASSLWDPGHLSYGYTF,TGTGCCAGCAGTTTATGGGATCCGGGACACCTATCCTATGGCTACACCTTC
TRBJ2-7,NA,11,NA,TRBV2,CASTGTSEQYF,TGTGCCAGCACGGGGACCTCAGAGCAGTACTTC
TRBJ2-3,few,13,NA,TRBV6-5,CASSWPGQDTQYF,TGTGCCAGCAGTTGGCCGGGGCAGGATACGCAGTATTTT
TRBJ1-5,NA,15,NA,TRBV20-1,CSAREAGESGQPQHF,TGCAGTGCTAGAGAGGCAGGGGAAAGCGGCCAGCCCCAGCATTTT
TRBJ1-1,NA,15,NA,TRBV7-8,CASSLVPPGNTEAFF,TGTGCCAGCAGCTTAGTTCCCCCAGGGAACACTGAAGCTTTCTTT
TRBJ1-2,few,14,TRBD1,TRBV19,CASSGQGGNYGYTF,TGTGCCAGTAGTGGGCAGGGGGGCAACTATGGCTACACCTTC
TRBJ1-2,many,16,TRBD1,TRBV7-2,CASSLASGQAPYGYTF,TGTGCCAGCAGCTTAGCTTCCGGACAGGCGCCCTATGGCTACACCTTC
TRBJ2-1,many,13,NA,TRBV27,CASSSGVRNEQFF,TGTGCCAGCAGTTCAGGGGTTCGCAATGAGCAGTTCTTC
TRBJ2-6,few,18,TRBD1,TRBV7-2,CASSPKTLTGDWANVLTF,TGTGCCAGCAGCCCCAAGACCTTGACAGGGGACTGGGCCAACGTCCTGACTTTC
TRBJ2-3,NA,15,TRBD1,TRBV2,CASSRRDSRTDTQYF,TGTGCCAGCAGCCGACGGGACAGTCGCACAGATACGCAGTATTTT
TRBJ2-1,NA,14,NA,TRBV7-8,CASSVVGAYNEQFF,TGTGCCAGCAGCGTAGTCGGGGCCTACAATGAGCAGTTCTTC
TRBJ2-2,NA,14,NA,TRBV29-1,CSGTGTHNTGELFF,TGCAGCGGAACCGGGACACATAACACCGGGGAGCTGTTTTTT
TRBJ2-7,few,15,TRBD2,TRBV27,CASSPTSGGGYEQYF,TGTGCCAGCAGTCCCACTAGCGGGGGGGGATACGAGCAGTACTTC
TRBJ2-1,few,13,NA,TRBV28,CASSLVSHNEQFF,TGTGCCAGCAGTTTAGTCTCGCACAATGAGCAGTTCTTC
TRBJ2-7,NA,14,NA,TRBV10-3,CAISEREPTYEQYF,TGTGCCATCAGTGAGAGGGAACCGACCTACGAGCAGTACTTC
TRBJ2-7,NA,16,TRBD1,TRBV28,CASSSWSRGLIDEQYF,TGTGCCAGCAGCTCCTGGAGCAGGGGGTTAATAGACGAGCAGTACTTC
TRBJ2-4,few,14,NA,TRBV27,CASGPRGSKNIQYF,TGTGCCAGCGGCCCTCGGGGGAGCAAAAACATTCAGTACTTC
TRBJ2-7,few,16,TRBD2,TRBV10-3,CAIRPSSGGDKNEQYF,TGTGCCATCCGCCCATCTAGCGGGGGGGATAAAAACGAGCAGTACTTC
TRBJ1-5,few,15,NA,TRBV6-2/TRBV6-3,CASSWTDYSNQPQHF,TGTGCCAGCAGTTGGACAGATTATAGCAATCAGCCCCAGCATTTT
TRBJ2-1,NA,13,NA,TRBV6-4,CASSDSTYNEQFF,TGTGCCAGCAGTGACTCTACGTACAATGAGCAGTTCTTC
TRBJ2-3,NA,11,NA,TRBV7-1,CASSYGNTQYF,TGTGCCAGCAGCTACGGTAATACGCAGTATTTT
TRBJ2-1,many,13,NA,TRBV7-6,CASSLTPGNEQFF,TGTGCCAGCAGCTTGACCCCGGGGAATGAGCAGTTCTTC
TRBJ2-3,few,15,TRBD2,TRBV6-4,CASSDSAGGQDTQYF,TGTGCCAGCAGTGACTCGGCGGGGGGGCAAGATACGCAGTATTTT
TRBJ1-1,few,15,NA,TRBV6-2/TRBV6-3,CASSYSGGLAPEAFF,TGTGCCAGCAGTTACTCCGGGGGGCTCGCTCCCGAAGCTTTCTTT